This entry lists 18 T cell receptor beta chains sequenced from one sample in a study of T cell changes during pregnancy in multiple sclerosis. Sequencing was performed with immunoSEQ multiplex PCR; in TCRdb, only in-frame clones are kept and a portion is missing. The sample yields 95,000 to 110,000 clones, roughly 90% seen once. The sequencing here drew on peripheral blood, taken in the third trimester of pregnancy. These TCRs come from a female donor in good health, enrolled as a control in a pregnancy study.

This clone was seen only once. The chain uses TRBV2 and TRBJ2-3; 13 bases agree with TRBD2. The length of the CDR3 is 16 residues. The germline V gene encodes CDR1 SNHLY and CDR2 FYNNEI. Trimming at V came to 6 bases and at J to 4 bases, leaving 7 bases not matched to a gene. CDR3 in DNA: TGTGCCAGCAGCCAGAGGACTAGCGGGGGCTCAGATACGCAGTATTTT. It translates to CASSQRTSGGSDTQYF.

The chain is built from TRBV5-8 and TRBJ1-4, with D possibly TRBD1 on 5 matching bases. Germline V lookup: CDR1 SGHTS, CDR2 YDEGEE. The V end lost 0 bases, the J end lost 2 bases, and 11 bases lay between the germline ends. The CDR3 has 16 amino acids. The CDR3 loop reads CASSLAGHATNEKLFF. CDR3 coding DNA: TGTGCCAGCAGCTTGGCCGGACACGCTACTAATGAAAAACTGTTTTTT.

In DNA form, the CDR3 reads TGCGCCAGCAGCCGAAATAGCGGGGGGTTCAATGAGCAGTTCTTC. It yields the protein CASSRNSGGFNEQFF. The V gene is TRBV5-1, the J gene TRBJ2-1; 10 nucleotides match TRBD2. The germline gives CDR1 SGHRS, CDR2 YFSETQ. Trimming at V came to 4 bases and at J to 6 bases, leaving 7 bases not matched to a gene. CDR3 length: 15 amino acids.

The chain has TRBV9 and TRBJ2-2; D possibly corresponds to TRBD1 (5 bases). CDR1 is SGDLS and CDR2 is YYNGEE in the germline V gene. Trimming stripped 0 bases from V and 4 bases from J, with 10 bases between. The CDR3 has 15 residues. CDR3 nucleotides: TGTGCCAGCAGCGTAGCCAGGGCTGGCACCGGGGAGCTGTTTTTT. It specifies CASSVARAGTGELFF.

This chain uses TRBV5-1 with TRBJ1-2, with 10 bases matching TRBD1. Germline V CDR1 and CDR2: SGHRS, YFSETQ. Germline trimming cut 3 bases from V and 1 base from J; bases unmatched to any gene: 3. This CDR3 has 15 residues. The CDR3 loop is CASSWGQGSNYGYTF. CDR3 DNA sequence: TGCGCCAGCAGCTGGGGACAGGGGAGTAACTATGGCTACACCTTC.

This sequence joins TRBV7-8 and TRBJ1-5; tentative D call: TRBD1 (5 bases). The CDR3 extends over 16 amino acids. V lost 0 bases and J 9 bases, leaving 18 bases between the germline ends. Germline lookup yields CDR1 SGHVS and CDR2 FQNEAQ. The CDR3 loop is CASSLASFQGRSPQHF. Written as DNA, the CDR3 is TGTGCCAGCAGCTTAGCGTCTTTTCAGGGAAGATCGCCCCAGCATTTT.

In DNA form, the CDR3 reads TGTGCCAGCTCACGAGACAGTGGAAACACCATATATTTT. It yields the protein CASSRDSGNTIYF. The chain carries TRBV18 and TRBJ1-3, with D maybe TRBD1 (5 bases). From germline, CDR1 is KGHSH and CDR2 LQKENI. This CDR3 is built from 13 residues. The ends were cut back, 4 bases at V and 3 bases at J, with 7 bases in the middle.

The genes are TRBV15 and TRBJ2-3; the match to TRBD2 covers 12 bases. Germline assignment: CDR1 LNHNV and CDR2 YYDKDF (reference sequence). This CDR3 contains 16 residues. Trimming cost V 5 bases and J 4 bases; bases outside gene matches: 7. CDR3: CATSGGLAGRPDTQYF. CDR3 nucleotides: TGTGCCACCAGCGGTGGACTAGCGGGGCGCCCAGATACGCAGTATTTT.

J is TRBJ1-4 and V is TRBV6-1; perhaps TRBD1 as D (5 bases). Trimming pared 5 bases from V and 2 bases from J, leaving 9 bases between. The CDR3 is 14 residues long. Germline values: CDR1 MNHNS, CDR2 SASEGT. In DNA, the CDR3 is TGTGCCAGCAGTACAGGATCCACTAATGAAAAACTGTTTTTT. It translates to CASSTGSTNEKLFF.

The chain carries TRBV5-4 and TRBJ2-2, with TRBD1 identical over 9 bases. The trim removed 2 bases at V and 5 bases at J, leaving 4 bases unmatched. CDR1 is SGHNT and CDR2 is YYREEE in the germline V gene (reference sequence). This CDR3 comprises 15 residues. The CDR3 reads CASSFDDRGTGELFF. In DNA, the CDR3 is TGTGCCAGCAGCTTCGATGACAGGGGGACCGGGGAGCTGTTTTTT.

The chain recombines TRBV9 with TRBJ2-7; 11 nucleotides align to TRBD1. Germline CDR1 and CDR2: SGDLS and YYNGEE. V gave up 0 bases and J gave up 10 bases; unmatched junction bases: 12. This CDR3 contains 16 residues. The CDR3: CASSVAWDRGFSGQYF. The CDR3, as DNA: TGTGCCAGCAGCGTAGCCTGGGACAGGGGGTTCTCGGGACAGTACTTC.

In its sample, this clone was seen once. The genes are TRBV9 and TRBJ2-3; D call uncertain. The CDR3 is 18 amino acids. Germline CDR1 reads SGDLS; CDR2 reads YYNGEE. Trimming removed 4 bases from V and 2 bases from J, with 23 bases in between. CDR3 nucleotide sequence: TGTGCCAGCAGCTACCCCACCTCCGGTATTGTAGACACAGATACGCAGTATTTT. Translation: CASSYPTSGIVDTDTQYF.

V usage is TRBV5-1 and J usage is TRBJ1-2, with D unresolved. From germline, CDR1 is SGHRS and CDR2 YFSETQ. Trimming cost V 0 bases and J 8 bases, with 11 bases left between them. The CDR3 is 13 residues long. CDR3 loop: CASSLAGVKGYTF. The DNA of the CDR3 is TGCGCCAGCAGCTTGGCCGGAGTAAAGGGCTACACCTTC.

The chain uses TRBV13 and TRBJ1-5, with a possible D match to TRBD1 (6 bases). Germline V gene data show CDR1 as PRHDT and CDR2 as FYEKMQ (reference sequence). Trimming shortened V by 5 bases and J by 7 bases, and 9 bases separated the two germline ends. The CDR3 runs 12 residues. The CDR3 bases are TGTGCCAGCAGCAAGGGGGTCCAGCCCCAGCATTTT. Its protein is CASSKGVQPQHF.

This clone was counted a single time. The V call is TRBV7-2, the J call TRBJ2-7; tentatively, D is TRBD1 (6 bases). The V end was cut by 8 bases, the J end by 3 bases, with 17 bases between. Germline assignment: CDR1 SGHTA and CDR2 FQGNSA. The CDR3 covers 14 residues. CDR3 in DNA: TGTGCCAGCTCCACAGGGACGACTAACTACGAGCAGTACTTC. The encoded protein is CASSTGTTNYEQYF.

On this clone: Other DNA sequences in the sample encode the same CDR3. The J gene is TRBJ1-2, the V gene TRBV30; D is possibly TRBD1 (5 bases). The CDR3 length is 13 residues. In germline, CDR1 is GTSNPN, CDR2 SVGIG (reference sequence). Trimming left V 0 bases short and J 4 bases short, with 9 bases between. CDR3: CAWSVGQGYGYTF. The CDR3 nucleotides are TGTGCCTGGAGTGTAGGCCAGGGCTATGGCTACACCTTC.

The chain's CDR3 is CASSPSSGHEQYF. CDR3 sequence (DNA): TGTGCCAGCTCACCGTCTAGCGGCCACGAGCAGTACTTC. The chain uses TRBV18 and TRBJ2-7; TRBD2 matches at 7 bases. V trimming: 3 bases; J trimming: 5 bases; junction bases outside the gene matches: 4. In germline, CDR1 is KGHSH, CDR2 LQKENI. This CDR3 is 13 amino acids long.

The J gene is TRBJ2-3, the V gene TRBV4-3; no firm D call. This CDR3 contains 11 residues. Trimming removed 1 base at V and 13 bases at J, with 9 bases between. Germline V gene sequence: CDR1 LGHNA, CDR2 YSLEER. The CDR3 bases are TGCGCCAGCAGCCAAGTAGAGGAAGAGTATTTT. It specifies CASSQVEEEYF.